This T cell receptor beta chain was found in a study of blood T cell dynamics during melanoma immunotherapy. The CDR3 consists of 12 residues. Between the trimmed V and J ends, which lost 4 bases and 4 bases, there was a span of 10 bases. Germline V lookup: CDR1 SQVTM, CDR2 ANQGSEA. The method was immunoSEQ multiplex PCR; TCRdb's version includes in-frame clones alone and lacks a portion of them. In the table there are 15,000 to 20,000 clones, roughly 84% of which are singletons. The time point denotes: pre-treatment baseline. Sampling occurred pretreatment (T0) and at week 3 (W3), after cycle one of checkpoint blockade. Study conclusions and caveats: PBMC repertoires of eventual disease-control patients split at W3 into clonality or diversity gains.

In this sample, this clone turned up once. Its specificity is not known. The TCR was taken from a human donor with melanoma. V is TRBV29-1 and J is TRBJ1-2; possibly TRBD1 for D (5 bases). Specimen: blood, collected from a patient treated with checkpoint blockade. The CDR3 DNA sequence: TGCAGCGTTGTTTCAGGGCTCTATGGCTACACCTTC. As protein: CSVVSGLYGYTF.